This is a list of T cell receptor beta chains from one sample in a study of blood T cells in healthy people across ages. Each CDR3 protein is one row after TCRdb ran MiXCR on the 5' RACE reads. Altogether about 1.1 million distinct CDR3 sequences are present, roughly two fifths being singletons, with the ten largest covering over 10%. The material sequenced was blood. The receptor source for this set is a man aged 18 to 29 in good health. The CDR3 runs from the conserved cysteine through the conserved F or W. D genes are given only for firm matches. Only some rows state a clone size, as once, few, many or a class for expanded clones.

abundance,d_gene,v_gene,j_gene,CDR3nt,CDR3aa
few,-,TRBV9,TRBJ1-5,TGTGCCAGCATGGAAGACAGCTATAGCAATCAGCCCCAGCATTTT,CASMEDSYSNQPQHF
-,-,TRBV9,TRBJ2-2,TGTGCCAGCAGCGTAGGACCGACGAACACCGGGGAGCTGTTTTTT,CASSVGPTNTGELFF
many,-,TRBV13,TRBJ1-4,TGTGCCAGCGGGCAGAATAATGAAAAACTGTTTTTT,CASGQNNEKLFF
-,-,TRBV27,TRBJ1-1,TGTGCCAGCAGTTTAATTGGGACTGCGAAAACCTACACTGAAGCTTTCTTT,CASSLIGTAKTYTEAFF
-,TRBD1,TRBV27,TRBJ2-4,TGTGCCAGCAGTTTAGCAGGGGGCTTTGACATTCAGTACTTC,CASSLAGGFDIQYF
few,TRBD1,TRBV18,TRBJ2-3,TGTGCCAGCTCACCATCGGGACAGAGCACAGATACGCAGTATTTT,CASSPSGQSTDTQYF
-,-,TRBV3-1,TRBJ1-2,TGTGCCAGCAGCCAAAGGGACCCTAGCCGGCTCGGCTACACCTTC,CASSQRDPSRLGYTF
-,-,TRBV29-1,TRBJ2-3,TGCAGCGTTGTAGCACCAGGGACTAGCACAGATACGCAGTATTTT,CSVVAPGTSTDTQYF
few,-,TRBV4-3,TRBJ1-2,TGCGCCAGCAGCCAAAAGGTTTGGGGACATGGCTACACCTTC,CASSQKVWGHGYTF
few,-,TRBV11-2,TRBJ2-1,TGTGCCAGCAGTTACCGGCAGGGTACCTACAATGAGCAGTTCTTC,CASSYRQGTYNEQFF
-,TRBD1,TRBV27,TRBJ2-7,TGTGCCAGCAGCCGAACCGGGACAGGGAAGCACGAGCAGTACTTC,CASSRTGTGKHEQYF
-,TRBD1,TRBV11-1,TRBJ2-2,TGTGCCAGCAGCTTCCCTGCCGACAGGGAGAGGACCGGGGAGCTGTTTTTT,CASSFPADRERTGELFF
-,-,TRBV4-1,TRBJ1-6,TGCGCCAGCAGCCAAGATCATCGGCAGGGCCCAAATTCACCCCTCCACTTT,CASSQDHRQGPNSPLHF
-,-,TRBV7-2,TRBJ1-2,TGTGCCAGCAGCTTAGATACGCAGCTAACTAACTATGGCTACACCTTC,CASSLDTQLTNYGYTF
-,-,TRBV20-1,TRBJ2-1,TGCAGTGCTAGAGGCCCCGGGACTCCGAATGAGCAGTTCTTC,CSARGPGTPNEQFF
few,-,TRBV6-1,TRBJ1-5,TGTGCCAGCAGGGGGGTTGATGGTTTTTCCAATCAGCCCCAGCATTTT,CASRGVDGFSNQPQHF
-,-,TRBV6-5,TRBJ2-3,TGTGCCAGCAGTTACTCCCCCAGCACAGATACGCAGTATTTT,CASSYSPSTDTQYF
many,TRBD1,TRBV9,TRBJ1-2,TGTGCCAGCAGCGTCGGGACAGGGTATGGCTACACCTTC,CASSVGTGYGYTF
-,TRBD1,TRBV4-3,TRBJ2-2,TGCGCCAGCAGCCAACGGACAGGGGGGATGAACACCGGGGAGCTGTTTTTT,CASSQRTGGMNTGELFF
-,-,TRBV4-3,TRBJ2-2,TGCGCCAGCAGCCAAGGGGCCTCTACCGGGGAGCTGTTTTTT,CASSQGASTGELFF
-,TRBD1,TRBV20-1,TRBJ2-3,TGCAGTGCTAGCACACAGGGGGTAGGGACAGATACGCAGTATTTT,CSASTQGVGTDTQYF
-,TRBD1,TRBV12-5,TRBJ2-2,TGTGCTAGTGGTTGGACAGGGGTGGGGGGCACCGGGGAGCTGTTTTTT,CASGWTGVGGTGELFF
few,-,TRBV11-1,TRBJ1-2,TGTGCCAGCAGCATTCTGTCTTATGGCTACACCTTC,CASSILSYGYTF
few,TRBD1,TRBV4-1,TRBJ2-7,TGCGCCAGCAGCCAATGGACAGGGGTTGAGCAGTACTTC,CASSQWTGVEQYF
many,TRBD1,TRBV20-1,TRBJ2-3,TGCAGTGCTCATAAAACCGGGACAGGCCCCACGGATACGCAGTATTTT,CSAHKTGTGPTDTQYF
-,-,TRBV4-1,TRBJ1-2,TGCGCCAGCAGCCAAGAGGGTAGGGGATCCTATGGCTACACCTTC,CASSQEGRGSYGYTF
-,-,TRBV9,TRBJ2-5,TGTGCCAGCAGCGCGGGATTCCCTGAGCAGTACTTC,CASSAGFPEQYF
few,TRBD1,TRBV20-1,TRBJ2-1,TGCAGTGCTAGAGTGGGGAAGGGGGCAATCGGCTCCTACAATGAGCAGTTCTTC,CSARVGKGAIGSYNEQFF
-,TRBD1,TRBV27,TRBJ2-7,TGTGCCAGCAGTGTACAGGGGACAGGTATTTTGAAGTACTTC,CASSVQGTGILKYF
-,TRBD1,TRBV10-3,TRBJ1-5,TGTGCCATCAGCATAGGACAGGATAGCAATCAGCCCCAGCATTTT,CAISIGQDSNQPQHF
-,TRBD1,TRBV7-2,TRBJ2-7,TGTGCCAGCAGCTTAGATACGGGACAGGGGTTCTACGAGCAGTACTTC,CASSLDTGQGFYEQYF
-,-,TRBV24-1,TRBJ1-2,TGTGCCACCAGTGATGGGGGGTCGGCCTATGGCTACACCTTC,CATSDGGSAYGYTF
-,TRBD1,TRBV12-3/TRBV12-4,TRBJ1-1,TGTGCCAGCATCATCCAACAGGGGGTGATGAACACTGAAGCTTTCTTT,CASIIQQGVMNTEAFF
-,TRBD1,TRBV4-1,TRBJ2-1,TGCGCCAGCAGACCGGGACAGGGTTGGGGCAATGAGCAGTTCTTC,CASRPGQGWGNEQFF
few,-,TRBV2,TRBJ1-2,TGTGCCAGCAGTCTCTCGACAGACTATGGCTACACCTTC,CASSLSTDYGYTF
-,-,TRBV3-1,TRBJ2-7,TGTGCCAGCAGCCAAACTAACGAGTATGAGCAGTACTTC,CASSQTNEYEQYF
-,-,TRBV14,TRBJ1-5,TGTGCCAGCAGCCAAACCCGCATGGGACCCCAGCATTTT,CASSQTRMGPQHF
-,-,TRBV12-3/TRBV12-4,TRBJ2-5,TGTGCCAGCAGCCCCAATCAGAAAGAGACCCAGTACTTC,CASSPNQKETQYF
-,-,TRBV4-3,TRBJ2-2,TGCGCCAGCAGCCAAGGGCAGCGATACACCGGGGAGCTGTTTTTT,CASSQGQRYTGELFF
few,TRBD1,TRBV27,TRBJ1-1,TGTGCCAGCAGTTCAGGGGGGCGGGGAGGCACTGAAGCTTTCTTT,CASSSGGRGGTEAFF
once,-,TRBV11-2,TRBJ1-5,TGTGCCAGCAGCTTAGACACGGCCAGAAATCAGCCCCAGCATTTT,CASSLDTARNQPQHF